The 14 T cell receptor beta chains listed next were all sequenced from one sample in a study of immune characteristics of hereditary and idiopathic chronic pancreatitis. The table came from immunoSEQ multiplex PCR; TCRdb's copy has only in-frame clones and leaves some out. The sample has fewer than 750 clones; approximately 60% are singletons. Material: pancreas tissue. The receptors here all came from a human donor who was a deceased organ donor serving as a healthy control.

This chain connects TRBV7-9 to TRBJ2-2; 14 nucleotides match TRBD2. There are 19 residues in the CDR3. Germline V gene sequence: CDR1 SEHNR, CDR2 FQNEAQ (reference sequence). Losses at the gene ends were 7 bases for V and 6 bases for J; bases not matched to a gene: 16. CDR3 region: CASTIGGTSGSEGAGELFF. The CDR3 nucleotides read TGTGCCAGCACTATAGGTGGGACTAGCGGGAGTGAAGGGGCCGGGGAGCTGTTTTTT.

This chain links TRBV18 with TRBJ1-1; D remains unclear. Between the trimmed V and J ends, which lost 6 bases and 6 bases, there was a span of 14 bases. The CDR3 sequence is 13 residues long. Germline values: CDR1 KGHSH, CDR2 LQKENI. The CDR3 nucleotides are TGTGCCAGCTCCCGTGAAAAGGCTGCTGAAGCTTTCTTT. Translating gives CASSREKAAEAFF.

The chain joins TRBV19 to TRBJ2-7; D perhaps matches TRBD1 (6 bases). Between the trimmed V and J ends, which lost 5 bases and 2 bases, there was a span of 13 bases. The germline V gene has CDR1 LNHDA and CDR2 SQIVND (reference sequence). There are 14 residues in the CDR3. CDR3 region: CASSLSWTAYEQYF. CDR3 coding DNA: TGTGCCAGTAGTTTATCCTGGACAGCCTACGAGCAGTACTTC.

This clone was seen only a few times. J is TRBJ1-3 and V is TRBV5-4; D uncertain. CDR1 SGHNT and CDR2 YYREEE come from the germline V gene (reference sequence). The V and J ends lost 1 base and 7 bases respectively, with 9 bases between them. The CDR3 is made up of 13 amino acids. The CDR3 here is CASSLQGLNTIYF. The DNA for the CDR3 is TGTGCCAGCAGCTTGCAAGGGTTGAACACCATATATTTT.

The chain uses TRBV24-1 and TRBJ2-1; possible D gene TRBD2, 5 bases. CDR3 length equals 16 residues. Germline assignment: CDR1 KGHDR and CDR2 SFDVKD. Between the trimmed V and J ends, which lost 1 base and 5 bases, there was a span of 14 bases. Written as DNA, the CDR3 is TGTGCCACCAGTGATTTAGCCAGCGGAGCCCACAATGAGCAGTTCTTC. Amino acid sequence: CATSDLASGAHNEQFF.

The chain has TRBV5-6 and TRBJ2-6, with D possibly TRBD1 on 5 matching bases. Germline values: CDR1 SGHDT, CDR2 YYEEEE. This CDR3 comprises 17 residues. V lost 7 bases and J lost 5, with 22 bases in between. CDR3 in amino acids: CASFWGNSHSRANVLTF. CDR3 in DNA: TGTGCCAGCTTCTGGGGCAATAGTCACAGTCGGGCCAACGTCCTGACTTTC. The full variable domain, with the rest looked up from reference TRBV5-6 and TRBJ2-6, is DAGVTQSPTHLIKTRGQQVTLRCSPKSGHDTVSWYQQALGQGPQFIFQYYEEEERQRGNFPDRFSGHQFPNYSSELNVNALLLGDSALYLCASFWGNSHSRANVLTFGAGSRLTVL.

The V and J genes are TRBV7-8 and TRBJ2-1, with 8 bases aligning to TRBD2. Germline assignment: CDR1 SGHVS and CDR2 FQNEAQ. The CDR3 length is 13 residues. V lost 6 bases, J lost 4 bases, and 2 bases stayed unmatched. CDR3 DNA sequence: TGTGCCAGCAGTCCGGGAGGGTACAATGAGCAGTTCTTC. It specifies CASSPGGYNEQFF.

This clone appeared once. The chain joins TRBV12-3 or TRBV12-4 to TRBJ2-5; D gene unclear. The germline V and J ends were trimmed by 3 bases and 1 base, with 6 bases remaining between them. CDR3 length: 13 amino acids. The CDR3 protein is CASSFRSQETQYF. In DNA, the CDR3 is TGTGCCAGCAGTTTTAGGAGCCAAGAGACCCAGTACTTC.

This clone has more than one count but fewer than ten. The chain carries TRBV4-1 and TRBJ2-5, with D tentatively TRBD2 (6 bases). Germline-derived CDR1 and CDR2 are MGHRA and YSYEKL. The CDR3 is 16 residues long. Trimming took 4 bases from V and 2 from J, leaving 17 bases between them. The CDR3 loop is CASSRSSSATQETQYF. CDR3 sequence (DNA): TGCGCCAGCAGCCGATCATCTAGCGCCACACAAGAGACCCAGTACTTC.

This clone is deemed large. The CDR3 loop is CSVEALGYGYTF. The DNA of the CDR3 is TGCAGCGTTGAAGCCCTTGGGTATGGCTACACCTTC. The chain recombines TRBV29-1 with TRBJ1-2; no reliable D call. V was cut by 1 base and J by 5 bases, with 8 bases left in between. The germline V gene encodes CDR1 SQVTM and CDR2 ANQGSEA. The CDR3 is made up of 12 amino acids.

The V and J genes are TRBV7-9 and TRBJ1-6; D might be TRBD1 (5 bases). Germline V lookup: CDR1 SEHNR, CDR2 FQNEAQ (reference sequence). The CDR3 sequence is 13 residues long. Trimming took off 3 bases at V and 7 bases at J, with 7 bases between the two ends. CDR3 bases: TGTGCCAGCAGCTTGGGGCAGAATTCACCCCTCCACTTT. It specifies CASSLGQNSPLHF.

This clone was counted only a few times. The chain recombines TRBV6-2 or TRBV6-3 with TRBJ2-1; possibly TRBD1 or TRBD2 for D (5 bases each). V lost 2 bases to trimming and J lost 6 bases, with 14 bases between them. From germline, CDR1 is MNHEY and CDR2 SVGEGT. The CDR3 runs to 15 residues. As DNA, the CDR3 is TGTGCCAGCAGTTACGCGAGGGATGGGGGCAATGAGCAGTTCTTC. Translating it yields CASSYARDGGNEQFF.

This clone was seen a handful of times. In nucleotides, the CDR3 is TGTGCCAGCAGCCAAGAGACGGGACAGGGGAAAAATACGCAGTATTTT. Its translation is CASSQETGQGKNTQYF. The rearrangement joins TRBV3-1 (or the pseudogene TRBV3-2) to TRBJ2-3, with 10 positions matching TRBD1. CDR1 is LGHDT, CDR2 YNNKEL, per germline (reference sequence). The CDR3 covers 16 residues. V was clipped by 0 bases and J by 7 bases; unmatched bases: 7.

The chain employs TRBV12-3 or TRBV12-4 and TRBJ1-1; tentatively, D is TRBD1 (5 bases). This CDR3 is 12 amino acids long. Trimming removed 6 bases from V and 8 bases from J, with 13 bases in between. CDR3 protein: CASREGTGEAFF. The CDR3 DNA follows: TGTGCCAGCAGAGAGGGGACCGGGGAAGCTTTCTTT.